The clone carrying this T cell receptor beta chain was detected once. Its antigen is unknown. Trimming took off 1 base at V and 3 bases at J, with 10 bases between the two ends. CDR3 length: 14 residues. The germline gives CDR1 MNHEY, CDR2 SVGAGI. Treatment described: roughly ten-day PBMC culture with coronavirus spike peptide pools or control peptides (ViraFEST assay). March to December 2020 was the span of positive PCR dates, which predated US Alpha, Beta and Delta variants. At the Johns Hopkins FTIC core, DNA taken from cultured CD4+ T cells was sequenced by way of the Oncomine TCR Beta short-read assay. Researchers extracted genomic DNA from CD4+ T cells that had been cultured. TCRdb independently ran MiXCR on the PCR reads; one entry per CDR3 protein. The table shows more than 9,500 distinct CDR3 sequences, with approximately 49% occurring only once. The data belong to a study of vaccination and CD4 T cells after COVID-19. Overall study: Collection of post-COVID samples occurred a median around 96 days after diagnosis, spanning a range of 35 to 161. A CEFX pool, an HIV-1 Nef pool, or no peptide went to control cultures.

The TCR comes from a human donor who had recovered from COVID-19. Sequenced: CD4+ T cells from blood, cultured in vitro. This chain connects TRBV6-5 to TRBJ2-7; tentative D call: TRBD1 (6 bases). CDR3 nucleotides: TGTGCCAGCAGTTACTTGGGGGACAACTACGAGCAGTACTTC. Encoded protein: CASSYLGDNYEQYF.